The rows below give T cell receptor beta chains drawn from one sample of a study of blood T cell repertoires in COVID-19. Only in-frame clones appear in the TCRdb table, and some are missing; sequencing was by immunoSEQ multiplex PCR. The repertoire consists of around 77,000 clones, with 85% to 90% occurring once and the leading ten covering 11%. What was sequenced was peripheral blood. Source of these receptors: a man in his sixties or seventies with active or convalescent COVID-19. The CDR3 runs from the conserved cysteine through the conserved F or W. The D gene is left open where the match is weak. Clone size is given for some rows only: seen once, a few or many times, or a class if the clone is expanded.

TRBV4-1	TRBD1	TRBJ2-7	NA	CASSQVPGQSLHEQYF	TGCGCCAGCAGCCAAGTACCGGGACAGAGCCTTCACGAGCAGTACTTC
TRBV19	TRBD1	TRBJ1-5	NA	CATAQGAGQPQHF	TGTGCCACCGCACAGGGGGCAGGGCAGCCCCAGCATTTT
TRBV3-1/TRBV3-2	NA	TRBJ1-1	NA	CASSLTTPKNTEAFF	TGTGCCAGCAGCCTAACGACACCTAAGAACACTGAAGCTTTCTTT
TRBV11-1	NA	TRBJ2-1	NA	CASSLSTAGSNNEQFF	TGTGCCAGCAGCTTATCCACAGCAGGCTCCAACAATGAGCAGTTCTTC
TRBV11-1	TRBD2	TRBJ2-1	NA	CASSSIAGVNEQFF	TGTGCCAGCAGCTCAATAGCGGGAGTCAATGAGCAGTTCTTC
TRBV30	TRBD1	TRBJ2-2	NA	CAWSITGATGELFF	TGTGCCTGGAGTATTACAGGGGCAACCGGGGAGCTGTTTTTT
TRBV6-1	NA	TRBJ2-3	NA	CASSEGLQFSTDTQYF	TGTGCCAGCAGTGAAGGACTCCAATTCTCCACAGATACGCAGTATTTT
TRBV5-1	NA	TRBJ1-2	NA	CASSFGGDNYGYTF	TGCGCCAGCAGCTTCGGAGGGGATAACTATGGCTACACCTTC
TRBV3-1/TRBV3-2	NA	TRBJ2-1	once	CASSQEGRHNEQFF	TGTGCCAGCAGCCAAGAGGGCAGACACAATGAGCAGTTCTTC
TRBV7-3	TRBD2	TRBJ2-1	NA	CASSSGLAGYNEQFF	TGTGCCAGCAGCTCCGGACTAGCGGGTTACAATGAGCAGTTCTTC
TRBV5-1	NA	TRBJ1-2	NA	CASSLGPVQIPGGYTF	TGCGCCAGCAGCTTGGGACCGGTTCAAATTCCAGGTGGCTACACCTTC
TRBV9	NA	TRBJ2-1	NA	CASSVAGTYYNEQFF	TGTGCCAGCAGCGTCGCCGGGACTTACTACAATGAGCAGTTCTTC
TRBV29-1	NA	TRBJ2-7	NA	CSVATHSYEQYF	TGCAGCGTCGCGACACACTCCTACGAGCAGTACTTC
TRBV24-1	TRBD1	TRBJ1-3	NA	CATSDFPGTGAGNTIYF	TGTGCCACCAGTGATTTCCCCGGGACAGGGGCTGGAAACACCATATATTTT
TRBV5-6	TRBD1	TRBJ1-2	NA	CASSFRDRVNYGYTF	TGTGCCAGCAGCTTCCGGGACAGGGTGAACTATGGCTACACCTTC
TRBV13	NA	TRBJ2-1	NA	CASSFKRNEQFF	TGTGCCAGCAGCTTTAAACGGAATGAGCAGTTCTTC
TRBV3-1/TRBV3-2	TRBD1	TRBJ2-3	once	CASALGGTGNTDTQYF	TGTGCCAGCGCACTCGGGGGGACAGGGAACACAGATACGCAGTATTTT
TRBV10-3	NA	TRBJ1-2	NA	CAISGAGSYGYTF	TGTGCCATCAGTGGGGCGGGTAGCTATGGCTACACCTTC
TRBV7-9	NA	TRBJ2-3	once	CASSLAVESDTQYF	TGTGCCAGCAGCTTAGCAGTAGAGTCAGATACGCAGTATTTT
TRBV6-6	NA	TRBJ2-7	few	CASSLPPGYEQYF	TGTGCCAGCAGTCTCCCCCCGGGCTACGAGCAGTACTTC
TRBV7-3	TRBD1	TRBJ2-5	once	CASSFTGAQRETQYF	TGTGCCAGCAGCTTTACAGGGGCCCAAAGGGAGACCCAGTACTTC
TRBV10-3	NA	TRBJ1-1	NA	CAISDLGQNTEAFF	TGTGCCATCAGTGATCTGGGACAGAACACTGAAGCTTTCTTT
TRBV28	NA	TRBJ1-2	NA	CASSPGQANYGYTF	TGTGCCAGCAGTCCAGGGCAAGCTAACTATGGCTACACCTTC
TRBV7-8	TRBD2	TRBJ2-7	few	CASSLEGGRSSYEQYF	TGTGCCAGCAGCTTAGAAGGCGGGAGAAGTTCCTACGAGCAGTACTTC
TRBV6-5	TRBD1	TRBJ2-1	NA	CASSPPGGRNNEQFF	TGTGCCAGCAGTCCCCCAGGGGGCAGGAATAATGAGCAGTTCTTC
TRBV18	NA	TRBJ1-1	few	CASSLESGTHTEAFF	TGTGCCAGCTCACTAGAATCCGGGACTCACACTGAAGCTTTCTTT
TRBV18	NA	TRBJ1-2	once	CASSPPAGYGYTF	TGTGCCAGCTCACCACCTGCAGGCTATGGCTACACCTTC
TRBV28	NA	TRBJ1-1	once	CASRSSQDLVGEAFF	TGTGCCAGCAGATCAAGCCAGGACTTGGTGGGTGAAGCTTTCTTT
TRBV28	TRBD1	TRBJ1-2	NA	CASTSTGDVYGYTF	TGTGCCAGCACCTCTACAGGGGACGTTTACGGCTACACCTTC
TRBV6-5	TRBD1	TRBJ1-1	NA	CASSYSTGGVFTEAFF	TGTGCCAGCAGTTACTCGACAGGGGGGGTTTTTACTGAAGCTTTCTTT
TRBV5-1	NA	TRBJ1-5	NA	CASRQDSNQPQHF	TGCGCCAGCAGACAGGATAGCAATCAGCCCCAGCATTTT
TRBV27	NA	TRBJ2-2	NA	CASSLLAGTGGELFF	TGTGCCAGCAGTTTACTGGCGGGGACCGGGGGGGAGCTGTTTTTT
TRBV5-1	NA	TRBJ1-2	NA	CASSVTVDYGYTF	TGCGCCAGCAGCGTCACAGTCGACTATGGCTACACCTTC
TRBV28	TRBD1	TRBJ1-5	NA	CASSLAGTGHQPQHF	TGTGCCAGCAGTTTAGCCGGGACAGGCCATCAGCCCCAGCATTTT
TRBV6-2/TRBV6-3	NA	TRBJ2-7	NA	CASSRFRAYEQYF	TGTGCCAGCAGCCGATTCCGGGCCTACGAGCAGTACTTC
TRBV4-2	TRBD2	TRBJ2-3	NA	CASSQTVAGGTDTQYF	TGTGCCAGCAGCCAGACTGTAGCGGGAGGCACAGATACGCAGTATTTT
TRBV19	TRBD1	TRBJ2-1	NA	CASSTITGGAYNEQFF	TGTGCCAGTAGTACAATTACAGGGGGCGCGTACAATGAGCAGTTCTTC
TRBV10-3	NA	TRBJ1-6	NA	CAISDRVGNSPLHF	TGTGCCATCAGTGACAGGGTAGGCAATTCACCCCTCCACTTT
TRBV6-6	NA	TRBJ1-5	NA	CASSYGLVNQPQHF	TGTGCCAGCAGTTACGGACTGGTTAATCAGCCCCAGCATTTT
TRBV21-1	NA	TRBJ1-6	NA	CASSKSQGRGRDSPLHF	TGTGCCAGCAGCAAATCACAGGGAAGGGGACGTGATTCACCCCTCCACTTT
TRBV19	NA	TRBJ2-7	NA	CASSKKGRTTDGAGEQYF	TGTGCCAGTAGTAAGAAGGGGCGAACGACTGACGGAGCTGGGGAGCAGTACTTC
TRBV6-5	TRBD1	TRBJ2-7	NA	CASDSGTASYEQYF	TGTGCCAGCGATTCCGGGACAGCCTCCTACGAGCAGTACTTC
TRBV13	NA	TRBJ2-7	once	CASSLGHLDSQSSYEQYF	TGTGCCAGCAGCTTAGGCCATTTAGACAGCCAGAGCTCCTACGAGCAGTACTTC
TRBV20-1	NA	TRBJ1-5	once	CSASPFNQPQHF	TGCAGTGCTAGTCCGTTCAATCAGCCCCAGCATTTT
TRBV6-2/TRBV6-3	NA	TRBJ1-5	NA	CASSEYEGVGGNQPQHF	TGTGCCAGCAGTGAGTACGAGGGGGTTGGAGGCAATCAGCCCCAGCATTTT
TRBV27	TRBD2	TRBJ2-3	NA	CASSARGGGSDTQYF	TGTGCCAGCAGCGCTCGGGGCGGGGGGTCAGATACGCAGTATTTT
TRBV4-2	NA	TRBJ2-5	NA	CASSAEPQGGTQYF	TGTGCCAGCAGCGCCGAGCCCCAGGGCGGGACCCAGTACTTC
TRBV7-2	NA	TRBJ1-2	once	CASSLEGVGRVSYGYTF	TGTGCCAGCAGCTTAGAAGGGGTGGGCAGGGTTTCCTATGGCTACACCTTC
TRBV5-1	TRBD1	TRBJ2-3	NA	CASSRGQGNTDTQYF	TGCGCCAGCAGCCGGGGACAGGGCAACACAGATACGCAGTATTTT
TRBV10-3	NA	TRBJ2-1	NA	CAISESSSEQFF	TGTGCCATCAGTGAGTCGAGTAGTGAGCAGTTCTTC
TRBV3-1/TRBV3-2	TRBD2	TRBJ2-7	NA	CASSQASGGAYEQYF	TGTGCCAGCAGCCAAGCTAGCGGGGGCGCCTACGAGCAGTACTTC